What follows are 18 T cell receptor beta chains derived from one specimen sequenced in a study of CD8+CD57+ T cells in acquired aplastic anemia. For CDR3 and TCR beta VDJ profiling, genomic DNA was the template used. Each CDR3 protein is one row after TCRdb ran MiXCR on the reads. The sample records more than 150,000 distinct CDR3 sequences, 64% being singletons. Sequences were obtained from sorted CD4+, CD8+, or CD8+CD57+ T cells (not recorded which) from PBMCs. All receptors come from a human donor with severe aplastic anemia or a healthy control (not recorded which).

The J gene is TRBJ1-6, the V gene TRBV20-1, with D possibly matching TRBD1 (5 bases). V gave up 0 bases and J gave up 13 bases, with 13 bases separating them. From germline, CDR1 is DFQATT and CDR2 SNEGSKA (reference sequence). The CDR3 length is 13 residues. The CDR3, as DNA: TGCAGTGCTAGAGACGCCAGCGGGGGGCCCCTCCACTTT. Residues: CSARDASGGPLHF.

This clonotype came up many times. The V call is TRBV5-1, the J call TRBJ1-5, with no clear D. Trimming pared 0 bases from V and 5 bases from J, leaving 6 bases between. Germline CDR1 reads SGHRS; CDR2 reads YFSETQ. The CDR3 contains 13 residues. CDR3 amino acids: CASSLALDQPQHF. For the CDR3, the DNA is TGCGCCAGCAGCTTGGCCCTCGATCAGCCCCAGCATTTT.

The rearrangement links TRBV2 to TRBJ2-7; D possibly corresponds to TRBD1 (5 bases). This CDR3 comprises 11 residues. V was trimmed by 6 bases and J by 5 bases, leaving 8 bases between them. Germline V gene data show CDR1 as SNHLY and CDR2 as FYNNEI. The CDR3 sequence: CASSDSDEQYF. The CDR3 nucleotides read TGTGCCAGCAGCGACAGCGACGAGCAGTACTTC.

This clonotype was recorded at least ten times. This chain's CDR3 is CASSQRWSKTEAFF. Here the CDR3 DNA reads TGCGCCAGCAGCCAGAGGTGGTCCAAGACTGAAGCTTTCTTT. This chain links TRBV4-3 with TRBJ1-1, with D hard to call. V was pared by 3 bases and J by 5 bases, with 13 bases between. This CDR3 contains 14 residues. Germline V gives CDR1 LGHNA, CDR2 YSLEER.

This clonotype was recorded a few times. The chain links TRBV7-2 to TRBJ1-6; D unclear. CDR3 length: 13 amino acids. V lost 4 bases and J 7 bases, leaving 8 bases between the germline ends. Germline loops: CDR1 SGHTA, CDR2 FQGNSA. The CDR3 region is CASSWGSNSPLHF. DNA for the CDR3: TGTGCCAGCAGCTGGGGATCCAATTCACCCCTCCACTTT.

The V call is TRBV24-1, the J call TRBJ2-1; D gene uncertain. The CDR3 is 15 residues long. Germline CDR1 reads KGHDR; CDR2 reads SFDVKD. V lost 9 bases to trimming and J lost 0 bases, with 14 bases between them. The CDR3 is CATPTERCSYNEQFF. In DNA form, the CDR3 reads TGTGCCACCCCCACCGAAAGATGCTCCTACAATGAGCAGTTCTTC.

The chain combines TRBV5-6 with TRBJ2-3; 8 nucleotides match TRBD2. This CDR3 has 15 amino acids. Per the germline V gene, CDR1 is SGHDT and CDR2 is YYEEEE. J lost 2 bases, V lost 4 bases, and 6 bases had no gene match. The CDR3 DNA follows: TGTGCCAGCAGCGCGGAACTAGCGGCCACAGATACGCAGTATTTT. Its protein product is CASSAELAATDTQYF.

This clonotype occurred a few times. The rearrangement joins TRBV10-2 to TRBJ2-7; no reliable D call. CDR3 length: 13 residues. Trimming shortened V by 0 bases and J by 3 bases, and 6 bases separated the two germline ends. Germline-derived CDR1 and CDR2 are WSHSY and SAAADI. DNA of the CDR3: TGCGCCAGCAGTGAGTCTACGGGCTACGAGCAGTACTTC. This encodes CASSESTGYEQYF.

The chain combines TRBV29-1 with TRBJ1-1; D not certain. Germline CDR1 reads SQVTM; CDR2 reads ANQGSEA. The CDR3 covers 15 residues. Trimming removed 4 bases from V and 1 base from J, with 16 bases in between. This chain's CDR3 is CSVVSFSLANTEAFF. DNA for the CDR3: TGCAGCGTTGTCAGTTTTTCCTTGGCGAACACTGAAGCTTTCTTT.

This clonotype was recorded only once. A read error may be the cause here, since a much bigger clone is one base away. V is TRBV6-1 and J is TRBJ2-7; D gene uncertain. Trimming left V 5 bases short and J 4 bases short, with 9 bases between. This CDR3 is 12 amino acids long. Per germline, CDR1 MNHNS and CDR2 SASEGT. CDR3 sequence (DNA): TGTGCCAGCAGTTTCCCAGAGTACGAGCAGTACTTC. Its protein product is CASSFPEYEQYF.

A few counts support this clonotype. The chain has TRBV7-2 and TRBJ2-5, with 9 nucleotides matching TRBD2. V lost 5 bases and J lost 4; bases outside the gene matches: 5. Per germline, CDR1 SGHTA and CDR2 FQGNSA. This CDR3 is 14 amino acids long. The CDR3, as DNA: TGTGCCAGCAGCCCTCAACTAGCGGGAGAGACCCAGTACTTC. Translating it yields CASSPQLAGETQYF.

This clonotype was detected ten times or more. The chain couples TRBV13 to TRBJ2-2; 8 positions agree with TRBD1. V was pared by 3 bases and J by 5 bases, with 11 bases of the junction left unmatched. This CDR3 has 17 residues. Germline CDR1 reads PRHDT; CDR2 reads FYEKMQ (reference sequence). CDR3 coding DNA: TGTGCCAGCAGCTTTTTGGGTGGACAGGGTGAGACCGGGGAGCTGTTTTTT. Translation gives CASSFLGGQGETGELFF.

This clonotype has just a few counts. The chain joins TRBV19 to TRBJ2-7, with 8 bases that match TRBD1. Germline CDR1 reads LNHDA; CDR2 reads SQIVND (reference sequence). The CDR3 runs to 13 residues. Trimming cost V 10 bases and J 6 bases; bases outside gene matches: 11. DNA of the CDR3: TGTGCCACCAAGGACAGGGTAAACGCCGAGCAGTACTTC. Translation: CATKDRVNAEQYF.

This chain joins TRBV7-9 and TRBJ1-2, with 8 positions matching TRBD1. The CDR3 spans 14 residues. V shed 0 bases, J shed 8 bases, and the junction held 5 bases outside the gene matches. CDR1 and CDR2 (germline): SEHNR, FQNEAQ (reference sequence). The CDR3 bases are TGTGCCAGCAGCTTAGCCCCCAGGGGGCAAGGCTACACCTTC. Protein product: CASSLAPRGQGYTF.

This clonotype was detected only once. Being one base from a much bigger clone, this may be a read error. This sequence joins TRBV19 and TRBJ2-7; no clear D gene. This CDR3 comprises 11 residues. Germline loops: CDR1 LNHDA, CDR2 SQIVND (reference sequence). The V gene lost 5 bases and the J gene lost 9 bases, with 11 bases spanning the gap. CDR3 nucleotide sequence: TGTGCCAGTAGTGGGTTGGGCGGGCAGTACTTC. As protein: CASSGLGGQYF.

The chain carries TRBV5-4 and TRBJ1-3; 7 bases are a match to TRBD1. CDR3 size: 15 residues. The germline CDR1 and CDR2 sequences are SGHNT and YYREEE (reference sequence). The trim removed 0 bases at V and 4 bases at J, leaving 4 bases unmatched. CDR3 amino acids: CASSLGGTAGNTIYF. The CDR3 coding sequence is TGTGCCAGCAGCTTGGGCGGGACAGCGGGAAACACCATATATTTT.

This clonotype was seen more than once but under ten times. The DNA for the CDR3 is TGTGCCATCAGCTTGGCTTGGGAGGAAAAACTGTTTTTT. It specifies CAISLAWEEKLFF. This sequence joins TRBV10-3 and TRBJ1-4, with unresolved D. Germline V lookup: CDR1 ENHRY, CDR2 SYGVKD. The CDR3 spans 13 residues. V lost 6 bases to trimming and J lost 8 bases, with 13 bases between them.

A remark on this clonotype: This may be a read error: a much more frequent sequence differs by one nucleotide. The chain is built from TRBV11-2 and TRBJ2-7; D is ambiguous. Between the trimmed V and J ends, which lost 2 bases and 4 bases, there was a span of 24 bases. The CDR3 has 18 amino acids. Looked up from germline, CDR1 is SGHAT and CDR2 is FQNNGV. The CDR3 sequence is CASSLSLFPNRTSYEQYF. In DNA, the CDR3 is TGTGCCAGCAGCTTAAGTCTTTTTCCAAACCGAACTTCTTACGAGCAGTACTTC.